Each of the 23 T cell receptor beta chains below was sequenced from the same sample in a study of blood T cell repertoires in COVID-19. Generated by immunoSEQ multiplex PCR, the TCRdb table keeps only in-frame clones and is missing some. Among around 480,000 clones, about 91% were seen once, and the ten largest hold around an eighth. Specimen: peripheral blood. These receptors were collected from a woman aged 45-59 years with COVID-19, enrolled during active disease.

V and J are TRBV6-6 and TRBJ1-5; D perhaps matches TRBD1 (6 bases). The CDR3 is 16 amino acids. The germline gives CDR1 MNHNY, CDR2 SVGAGI (reference sequence). V was trimmed by 7 bases and J by 1 base, leaving 17 bases between them. This CDR3 reads CASTRPTGRSNQPQHF. The CDR3 DNA reads TGTGCCAGCACCCGACCGACAGGACGGAGCAATCAGCCCCAGCATTTT.

This sequence joins TRBV29-1 and TRBJ1-2, with D maybe TRBD1 (6 bases). Germline CDR1 is SQVTM and CDR2 is ANQGSEA. The V and J ends lost 6 bases and 6 bases respectively, with 23 bases between them. CDR3 length equals 15 residues. The CDR3 nucleotides are TGCAGCGTCCCCAAGGGGGGGGGAGGCATTGATGGCTACACCTTC. It encodes CSVPKGGGGIDGYTF.

This chain uses TRBV30 with TRBJ1-4, with D unresolved. Germline V lookup: CDR1 GTSNPN, CDR2 SVGIG (reference sequence). Trimming shortened V by 2 bases and J by 11 bases, and 18 bases separated the two germline ends. The CDR3 contains 14 residues. CDR3 nucleotide sequence: TGTGCCTGGAGTAGGCCAGCCCGTTTAGCGAAACTGTTTTTT. Its translation: CAWSRPARLAKLFF.

V gene TRBV19 combines with J gene TRBJ1-5; D might be TRBD1 (5 bases). Per the germline V gene, CDR1 is LNHDA and CDR2 is SQIVND (reference sequence). The CDR3 extends over 13 amino acids. The V end was cut by 2 bases, the J end by 6 bases, with 8 bases between. In nucleotides, the CDR3 is TGTGCCAGTAGTATAAGGGGCCCTCAGCCCCAGCATTTT. It specifies CASSIRGPQPQHF.

This clone was seen a single time. The chain links TRBV5-4 to TRBJ2-2, with unresolved D. V was pared by 5 bases and J by 3 bases, with 11 bases between. There are 14 residues in the CDR3. CDR1 and CDR2 (germline): SGHNT, YYREEE (reference sequence). CDR3: CASRTPRDTGELFF. CDR3 bases: TGTGCCAGCAGGACACCCCGAGACACCGGGGAGCTGTTTTTT.

The rearrangement links TRBV18 to TRBJ1-1; D is unclear. The CDR3 runs 17 residues. V was cut by 1 base and J by 0 bases, with 15 bases left in between. Germline CDR1 reads KGHSH; CDR2 reads LQKENI. CDR3 loop: CASSPLPRVVVNTEAFF. CDR3 coding DNA: TGTGCCAGCTCACCACTTCCCCGGGTGGTCGTGAACACTGAAGCTTTCTTT.

This chain connects TRBV6-5 to TRBJ2-7, with 9 bases matching TRBD1. The V and J ends lost 7 bases and 5 bases, in that order; junction bases with no gene match: 9. This CDR3 spans 14 amino acids. Germline CDR1 reads MNHEY; CDR2 reads SVGAGI. CDR3 amino acids: CASTGTWTGDEQYF. The CDR3 DNA reads as TGTGCCAGCACGGGAACTTGGACAGGGGACGAGCAGTACTTC.

The chain carries TRBV11-3 and TRBJ1-1; D is unresolved. This CDR3 contains 13 residues. V was pared by 1 base and J by 1 base, with 4 bases between. CDR1 is SGHNT, CDR2 YENEEA, per germline. The CDR3 DNA follows: TGTGCCAGCAGCTTAGCCCGGAACACTGAAGCTTTCTTT. Its translation is CASSLARNTEAFF.

This rearrangement joins TRBV9 to TRBJ1-3; no definite D call. This CDR3 has 17 amino acids. The V and J ends lost 0 bases and 3 bases respectively, with 16 bases between them. Germline CDR1 and CDR2: SGDLS and YYNGEE. CDR3 sequence reads: CASSVGRRSSSGNTIYF. CDR3 DNA: TGTGCCAGCAGCGTAGGAAGGAGGAGTTCTAGTGGAAACACCATATATTTT.

The chain uses TRBV5-6 and TRBJ2-4, with TRBD1 as a possible D gene (6 bases). V was shortened by 1 base and J by 2 bases, with 10 bases between the two germline ends. Germline CDR1 and CDR2: SGHDT and YYEEEE. The CDR3 consists of 15 residues. The CDR3 is CASSLWGPSKNIQYF. CDR3 nucleotide sequence: TGTGCCAGCAGCTTGTGGGGGCCTTCCAAAAACATTCAGTACTTC.

V and J are TRBV30 and TRBJ2-4; D gene ambiguous. V lost 2 bases and J 4 bases, leaving 15 bases between the germline ends. There are 15 residues in the CDR3. The germline gives CDR1 GTSNPN, CDR2 SVGIG (reference sequence). The CDR3 sequence: CAWSPFPGAKNIQYF. CDR3 DNA: TGTGCCTGGAGTCCCTTCCCGGGTGCTAAAAACATTCAGTACTTC.

The genes are TRBV28 and TRBJ1-2; 8 bases fit TRBD1. Germline CDR1 and CDR2: MDHEN and SYDVKM. J gave up 4 bases and V 5 bases, and 12 bases lay outside the gene matches. CDR3 length equals 16 residues. The CDR3, as DNA: TGTGCCAGCAGTCGGGACTGGACAGGGCACCTCTATGGCTACACCTTC. As protein: CASSRDWTGHLYGYTF.

The J gene is TRBJ1-4, the V gene TRBV7-8; TRBD1 matches 8 bases. CDR3 size: 14 residues. V shed 5 bases and J 6 bases; nucleotides not matched to a gene: 5. CDR1 is SGHVS and CDR2 is FQNEAQ in the germline V gene. The CDR3 DNA reads TGTGCCAGCAGCCCCAGGGGGCCGTATGAAAAACTGTTTTTT. This encodes CASSPRGPYEKLFF.

The chain carries TRBV27 and TRBJ2-3; TRBD2 matches at 9 bases. The CDR3 is made up of 16 amino acids. The V segment lost 8 bases and the J segment 2 bases; nucleotides outside the gene matches: 11. The germline V gene encodes CDR1 MNHEY and CDR2 SMNVEV (reference sequence). CDR3 protein: CASREYTSGYTDTQYF. The DNA for the CDR3 is TGTGCCAGCCGTGAATATACTAGCGGGTACACAGATACGCAGTATTTT.

About this clone: The germline gene is not matched at one end of the junction; a read error may be the cause. The V gene is TRBV4-2, the J gene TRBJ2-7, with D possibly TRBD2 on 7 matching bases. Germline values: CDR1 LGHNA, CDR2 YNFKEQ. This CDR3 contains 14 residues. CDR3 in amino acids: CASSQGGGSDEQYF. CDR3 nucleotide sequence: TGTGCCAGCAGCCAGGGCGGGGGCTCCGACGAGCAGTACTTC.

The J gene is TRBJ1-3, the V gene TRBV13, with TRBD1 as a possible D gene (6 bases). CDR1 PRHDT and CDR2 FYEKMQ come from the germline V gene (reference sequence). Trimming stripped 5 bases from V and 1 base from J, with 12 bases between. The CDR3 has 15 residues. The CDR3 nucleotides read TGTGCCAGCAGCACCTTAACAGGGTCTGGAAACACCATATATTTT. This translates into CASSTLTGSGNTIYF. Full variable domain (remainder filled in from reference TRBV13 and TRBJ1-3): AAGVIQSPRHLIKEKRETATLKCYPIPRHDTVYWYQQGPGQDPQFLISFYEKMQSDKGSIPDRFSAQQFSDYHSELNMSSLELGDSALYFCASSTLTGSGNTIYFGEGSWLTVV.

This rearrangement joins TRBV6-5 to TRBJ1-2; D may be TRBD1 (5 bases). V dropped 6 bases and J dropped 5 bases, with 13 bases sitting between them. CDR1 is MNHEY and CDR2 is SVGAGI in the germline V gene. This CDR3 has 13 amino acids. CDR3: CASRRGAFYGYTF. For the CDR3, the DNA is TGTGCCAGCAGACGTGGGGCCTTTTATGGCTACACCTTC.

This CDR3 reads CASSVVGTAGEAFF. In DNA form, the CDR3 reads TGTGCCAGCAGCGTAGTCGGGACAGCTGGTGAAGCTTTCTTT. This chain joins TRBV9 and TRBJ1-1; 7 bases match TRBD1. CDR3 length equals 14 residues. V dropped 0 bases and J dropped 7; count of bases not matched to a gene: 6. Germline loops: CDR1 SGDLS, CDR2 YYNGEE.

The J gene is TRBJ2-7, the V gene TRBV5-5; D is unresolved. The CDR3 covers 14 residues. Germline CDR1 and CDR2: SGHKS and YYEKEE (reference sequence). V was cut by 2 bases and J by 0 bases, with 9 bases left in between. In DNA form, the CDR3 reads TGTGCCAGCAGCTTATATCCGGGCTCCTACGAGCAGTACTTC. It codes for CASSLYPGSYEQYF.

This chain links TRBV9 with TRBJ2-7; the match to TRBD1 covers 7 bases. After removal of 0 bases from V and 5 bases from J, the junction contained 2 bases not matched to a gene. This CDR3 has 13 residues. Looked up from germline, CDR1 is SGDLS and CDR2 is YYNGEE. The DNA of the CDR3 is TGTGCCAGCAGCGTAGCAGACAGGGACGAGCAGTACTTC. Protein product: CASSVADRDEQYF.

The chain links TRBV24-1 to TRBJ1-6, with D uncertain. The CDR3 spans 16 residues. Trimming cost V 5 bases and J 0 bases, with 10 bases left between them. CDR1 is KGHDR and CDR2 is SFDVKD in the germline V gene. The CDR3 sequence: CATSVKRSSYNSPLHF. The CDR3, as DNA: TGTGCCACCAGTGTTAAGAGGAGCTCCTATAATTCACCCCTCCACTTT.

This clone was observed a handful of times. The rearrangement uses TRBV2 and TRBJ2-7; D possibly corresponds to TRBD1 (6 bases). The V and J ends lost 2 bases and 2 bases respectively, with 7 bases between them. Per germline, CDR1 SNHLY and CDR2 FYNNEI. The CDR3 runs to 13 residues. CDR3 residues: CASSERQAYEQYF. The CDR3 bases are TGTGCCAGCAGTGAAAGACAGGCCTACGAGCAGTACTTC.

The rearrangement links TRBV2 to TRBJ2-7, with D unclear. Trimming removed 1 base at V and 3 bases at J, with 16 bases between. Per the germline V gene, CDR1 is SNHLY and CDR2 is FYNNEI. There are 16 residues in the CDR3. The CDR3 nucleotides are TGTGCCAGCAGTGAAGGTGAGGTGGTCTCCTACTACGAGCAGTACTTC. It encodes CASSEGEVVSYYEQYF.